This TCR beta chain was captured in a study of T cell responses to AZD1222 COVID-19 vaccine. Overall study results and limits: Spike was spanned by vaccine-associated CD4 TCRs, which were dominant at 160-218 and 743-854. Close to half of spike-specific TCRs reportedly recognize unmutated variant regions. When two AZD1222 doses had been given, Spike-specific TCR breadth and depth rose.

The repertoire was sequenced with immunoSEQ multiplex PCR; TCRdb's copy has only in-frame clones and lacks some. The table has about 46,000 clones, 70% to 90% seen once. The V end was cut by 6 bases, the J end by 5 bases, with 16 bases between. Germline lookup yields CDR1 SQVTM and CDR2 ANQGSEA. The CDR3 extends over 13 amino acids. On this clone itself: Its antigen is undetermined.

The source material was peripheral blood, sampled 28 days after the second AZD1222 dose. This chain links TRBV29-1 with TRBJ1-1; D might be TRBD1 (5 bases). The sequence was collected from an adult who received the AZD1222 COVID-19 vaccine. CDR3 loop: CSVAGQLRTEAFF. The CDR3 region has the DNA TGCAGCGTAGCAGGGCAGCTAAGGACTGAAGCTTTCTTT.